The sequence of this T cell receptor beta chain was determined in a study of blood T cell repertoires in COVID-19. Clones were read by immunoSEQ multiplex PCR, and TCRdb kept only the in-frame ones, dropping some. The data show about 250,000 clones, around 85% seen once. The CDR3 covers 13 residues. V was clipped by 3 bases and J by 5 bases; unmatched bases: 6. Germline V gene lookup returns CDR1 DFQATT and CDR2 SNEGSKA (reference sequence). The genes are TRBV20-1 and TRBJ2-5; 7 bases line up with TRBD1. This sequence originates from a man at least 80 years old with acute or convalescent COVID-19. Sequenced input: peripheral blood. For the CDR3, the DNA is TGCAGTGCTAGTCGACAGGGAATTGAGACCCAGTACTTC. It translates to CSASRQGIETQYF.